This T cell receptor beta chain is from a study of blood T cells in healthy people across ages. Overall study context: About one barcoded beta molecule per two T cells was captured by template switching.

The CDR3 is 14 amino acids. Germline CDR1 reads MNHEY; CDR2 reads SVGAGI. Next came a second PCR, run for about 6 to 12 cycles, which used a sample-barcoded 5' primer along with a J-beta primer mix. Each cDNA molecule was tagged by a template-switch adaptor with 12 random nucleotides. TCRdb re-called the 5' RACE reads through MiXCR, storing one row per CDR3 protein. The table records 1,500,000 or so distinct CDR3 sequences, 45% to 70% of them present only once. The rearrangement uses TRBV6-5 and TRBJ2-7; the D gene is possibly TRBD2 (5 bases). The J call may not be correct, given that the DNA end is closer to TRBJ2-5. The material sequenced was blood. The TCR sequence derives from a man between 18 and 35 years old in good health. This CDR3 reads CASSPGRLQETQYF. Here the CDR3 DNA reads TGTGCCAGCAGCCCTGGGAGACTCCAAGAGACCCAGTACTTC.